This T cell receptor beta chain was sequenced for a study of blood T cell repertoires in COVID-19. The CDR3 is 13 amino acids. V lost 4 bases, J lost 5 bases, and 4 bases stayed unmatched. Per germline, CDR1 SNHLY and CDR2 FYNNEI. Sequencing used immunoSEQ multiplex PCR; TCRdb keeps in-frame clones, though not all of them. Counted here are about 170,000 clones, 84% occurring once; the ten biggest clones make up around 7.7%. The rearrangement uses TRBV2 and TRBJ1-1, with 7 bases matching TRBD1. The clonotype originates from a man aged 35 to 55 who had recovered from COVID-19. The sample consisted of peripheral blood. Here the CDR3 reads CASSGQGGTEAFF. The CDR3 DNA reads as TGTGCCAGCAGTGGACAGGGCGGGACTGAAGCTTTCTTT.